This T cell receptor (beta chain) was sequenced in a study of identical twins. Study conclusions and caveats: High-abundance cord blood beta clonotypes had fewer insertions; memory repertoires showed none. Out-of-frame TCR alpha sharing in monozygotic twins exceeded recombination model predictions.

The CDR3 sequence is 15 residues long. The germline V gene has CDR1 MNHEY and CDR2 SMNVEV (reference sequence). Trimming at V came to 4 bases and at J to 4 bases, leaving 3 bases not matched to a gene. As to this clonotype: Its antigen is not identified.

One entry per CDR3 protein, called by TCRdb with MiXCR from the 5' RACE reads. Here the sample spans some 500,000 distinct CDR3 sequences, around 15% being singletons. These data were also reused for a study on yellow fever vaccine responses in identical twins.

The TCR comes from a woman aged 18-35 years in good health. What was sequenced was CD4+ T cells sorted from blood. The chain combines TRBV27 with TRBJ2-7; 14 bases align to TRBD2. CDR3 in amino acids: CASSSWTSGRYEQYF. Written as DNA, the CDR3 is TGTGCCAGCAGTTCTTGGACTAGCGGGAGGTACGAGCAGTACTTC.